This note documents a single TCR beta chain sequence. In germline, CDR1 is MNHNS, CDR2 SASEGT. The CDR3 consists of 13 residues. The data belong to a study of blood T cells in healthy people across ages. For the second PCR, which ran for roughly 7 to 11 cycles, a sample-barcoded 5' primer and a J-beta primer mix were used. TCRdb ran MiXCR on the 5' RACE reads and lists one entry per CDR3 protein. The sample yields over 600,000 distinct CDR3 sequences, less than 60% seen once. This clonotype was obtained from an elderly man in good health. The sample taken for sequencing was blood. The chain is built from TRBV6-1 and TRBJ2-4, with D hard to call. The DNA end is more similar to TRBJ2-7, so the J call may be wrong. The CDR3 loop reads CACAPSSPYEQYF. CDR3 sequence (DNA): TGTGCCTGTGCACCCAGCTCACCTTACGAGCAGTACTTC.